The 25 T cell receptor beta chains below were found in one sample sequenced in a study of cytomegalovirus exposure and HLA in healthy donors. The PCR had 60 Vbeta and 13 Jbeta primers. Profiled with immunoSEQ multiplex PCR; TCRdb holds only in-frame clones, not every one. The profile shows roughly 110,000 clones, 75% to 85% of them singletons. Sequenced: PBMCs. The receptor set was obtained from a man aged 45-65 years in good health and CMV-seronegative.

This clone appeared a few times. CDR3 in DNA: TGCGCCAGCAGCCACCCCTACACTGAAGCTTTCTTT. Encoded protein: CASSHPYTEAFF. The V call is TRBV4-1, the J call TRBJ1-1; D gene uncertain. Germline-derived CDR1 and CDR2 are MGHRA and YSYEKL. Trimming took off 3 bases at V and 3 bases at J, with 5 bases between the two ends. CDR3 length equals 12 residues.

This clone was detected only a few times. V and J are TRBV7-2 and TRBJ1-1, with D tentatively TRBD1 (5 bases). The length of the CDR3 is 15 residues. Trimming left V 2 bases short and J 0 bases short, with 10 bases between. Germline assignment: CDR1 SGHTA and CDR2 FQGNSA. The CDR3 reads CASSLLAGMNTEAFF. CDR3 DNA sequence: TGTGCCAGCAGCTTACTTGCAGGGATGAACACTGAAGCTTTCTTT.

This clone was seen a handful of times. The chain couples TRBV5-8 to TRBJ1-1; 9 positions agree with TRBD1. This CDR3 contains 14 residues. Germline trimming cut 3 bases from V and 4 bases from J; bases unmatched to any gene: 4. Germline CDR1 is SGHTS and CDR2 is YDEGEE. As DNA, the CDR3 is TGTGCCAGCAGCTCGGGACAGGGAGGCACTGAAGCTTTCTTT. Its protein product is CASSSGQGGTEAFF.

The chain couples TRBV6-5 to TRBJ1-2, with 8 nucleotides matching TRBD1. J gave up 5 bases and V 6 bases, and 5 bases lay outside the gene matches. The germline V gene encodes CDR1 MNHEY and CDR2 SVGAGI. The CDR3 is 13 amino acids. CDR3 residues: CASRDRGLYGYTF. In nucleotides, the CDR3 is TGTGCCAGCAGAGACAGGGGCTTATATGGCTACACCTTC.

There are a few counts of this clone. The gene calls are TRBV19 and TRBJ2-3, with D maybe TRBD2 (5 bases). The germline gives CDR1 LNHDA, CDR2 SQIVND (reference sequence). Trimming left V 7 bases short and J 2 bases short, with 22 bases between. The CDR3 runs 17 residues. The CDR3 region is CASTPRMDLINTDTQYF. DNA of the CDR3: TGTGCCAGTACCCCGAGGATGGACTTGATCAACACAGATACGCAGTATTTT.

This clone was seen only a few times. The rearrangement uses TRBV6-6 and TRBJ1-1, with a weak D call TRBD1 (5 bases). From germline, CDR1 is MNHNY and CDR2 SVGAGI (reference sequence). This CDR3 has 14 residues. V lost 5 bases and J 1 base, leaving 11 bases between the germline ends. The CDR3 protein is CASSTAGGNTEAFF. In DNA form, the CDR3 reads TGTGCCAGCAGTACCGCGGGGGGGAACACTGAAGCTTTCTTT.

This clone was seen only a few times. V and J are TRBV5-1 and TRBJ1-4, with D possibly TRBD1 on 6 matching bases. The V gene lost 0 bases and the J gene lost 7 bases, with 10 bases spanning the gap. CDR1 and CDR2 (germline): SGHRS, YFSETQ. The length of the CDR3 is 14 residues. For the CDR3, the DNA is TGCGCCAGCAGCTTGGGACAGGCGACTGAAAAACTGTTTTTT. It is translated as CASSLGQATEKLFF.

The genes are TRBV28 and TRBJ1-1; 10 nucleotides line up with TRBD1. This CDR3 has 13 residues. V trimming: 8 bases; J trimming: 4 bases; junction bases outside the gene matches: 4. The V gene's germline CDR1 is MDHEN and CDR2 SYDVKM. As DNA, the CDR3 is TGTGCCAGCGGGACAGGGGAGATCACTGAAGCTTTCTTT. As protein: CASGTGEITEAFF.

The chain employs TRBV5-1 and TRBJ2-3, with D possibly being TRBD2 (5 bases). CDR1 and CDR2 from the germline V gene are SGHRS and YFSETQ. The CDR3 has 16 residues. The V and J ends lost 4 bases and 1 base respectively, with 16 bases between them. The CDR3 sequence is CASSPNAGSGTDTQYF. The CDR3 DNA reads TGCGCCAGCAGCCCCAACGCGGGTAGCGGCACAGATACGCAGTATTTT.

The chain joins TRBV6-6 to TRBJ2-7; no reliable D call. Trimming took off 3 bases at V and 2 bases at J, with 5 bases between the two ends. The germline V gene has CDR1 MNHNY and CDR2 SVGAGI (reference sequence). CDR3 size: 12 residues. This CDR3 reads CASSYGPYEQYF. The CDR3 nucleotides read TGTGCCAGCAGTTATGGGCCCTACGAGCAGTACTTC.

The chain links TRBV11-2 to TRBJ2-5, with D possibly being TRBD2 (6 bases). The CDR3 length is 16 residues. Germline V CDR1 and CDR2: SGHAT, FQNNGV. V lost 3 bases and J lost 2, with 16 bases in between. As DNA, the CDR3 is TGTGCCAGCAGCTTCCTTAGCGGAGGACCACAAGAGACCCAGTACTTC. It encodes CASSFLSGGPQETQYF.

V and J are TRBV19 and TRBJ1-5; 11 positions match TRBD1. The CDR3 totals 18 residues. J gave up 4 bases and V 4 bases, and 12 bases lay outside the gene matches. Germline V CDR1 and CDR2: LNHDA, SQIVND (reference sequence). DNA of the CDR3: TGTGCCAGTAGTAAAAGGACAGGGGGCAGGGTCACGAATCAGCCCCAGCATTTT. This sequence encodes CASSKRTGGRVTNQPQHF.

The chain links TRBV2 to TRBJ2-1; tentative D call: TRBD1 (5 bases). CDR3 length: 12 amino acids. Between the trimmed V and J ends, which lost 7 bases and 10 bases, there was a span of 14 bases. Germline V gene data show CDR1 as SNHLY and CDR2 as FYNNEI. The CDR3 nucleotides read TGTGCCAGCACTACCCCATGGGGCGAGCAGTTCTTC. It yields the protein CASTTPWGEQFF.

The V and J genes are TRBV5-4 and TRBJ2-2, with a weak D call TRBD2 (6 bases). Between the trimmed V and J ends, which lost 2 bases and 8 bases, there was a span of 13 bases. This CDR3 spans 14 amino acids. CDR1 and CDR2 from the germline V gene are SGHNT and YYREEE (reference sequence). CDR3 bases: TGTGCCAGCAGCTTAGGCGGGGTGCAGGGGGAGCTGTTTTTT. It codes for CASSLGGVQGELFF. Using reference TRBV5-4 and TRBJ2-2 for the parts outside the CDR3, the full variable domain is ETGVTQSPTHLIKTRGQQVTLRCSSQSGHNTVSWYQQALGQGPQFIFQYYREEENGRGNFPPRFSGLQFPNYSSELNVNALELDDSALYLCASSLGGVQGELFFGEGSRLTVL.

The chain carries TRBV2 and TRBJ1-1, with 10 bases identical to TRBD1. The CDR3 loop spans 13 amino acids. CDR1 is SNHLY, CDR2 FYNNEI, per germline. After removal of 5 bases from V and 6 bases from J, the junction contained 3 bases not matched to a gene. The CDR3 region is CASSRQGASEAFF. As DNA, the CDR3 is TGTGCCAGCAGTCGACAGGGGGCCTCTGAAGCTTTCTTT.

This chain links TRBV7-2 with TRBJ1-2; 12 nucleotides match TRBD1. The CDR3 loop spans 19 amino acids. Losses at the gene ends were 0 bases for V and 6 bases for J; bases not matched to a gene: 14. Per the germline V gene, CDR1 is SGHTA and CDR2 is FQGNSA. The CDR3 region is CASSLAAGTGGRFRNGYTF. CDR3 nucleotide sequence: TGTGCCAGCAGCTTAGCCGCCGGGACAGGGGGCAGGTTTAGAAATGGCTACACCTTC.

The V and J genes are TRBV5-1 and TRBJ1-1; no firm D call. V lost 0 bases to trimming and J lost 10 bases, with 10 bases between them. This CDR3 is built from 12 residues. The germline V gene encodes CDR1 SGHRS and CDR2 YFSETQ. The CDR3 nucleotides read TGCGCCAGCAGCTTGGACGGGGTGGCAGCTTTCTTT. Translating gives CASSLDGVAAFF.

The J gene is TRBJ1-5, the V gene TRBV4-1; D remains ambiguous. Germline V gives CDR1 MGHRA, CDR2 YSYEKL. V lost 4 bases to trimming and J lost 1 base, with 11 bases between them. The CDR3 length is 15 residues. CDR3 residues: CASSPVGLSNQPQHF. CDR3 DNA sequence: TGCGCCAGCAGCCCCGTTGGGCTGAGCAATCAGCCCCAGCATTTT.

The chain carries TRBV6-4 and TRBJ1-2; D is uncertain. CDR3 length equals 15 residues. CDR1 MRHNA and CDR2 SNTAGT come from the germline V gene. The ends were cut back, 4 bases at V and 5 bases at J, with 17 bases in the middle. The CDR3 DNA reads as TGTGCCAGCAGTGTAGAGGATAGACCGAGATATGGCTACACCTTC. As protein: CASSVEDRPRYGYTF.

Regarding this clone: Germline is not matched at one junction end, which may reflect a read error. The rearrangement links TRBV7-9 to TRBJ1-1; perhaps TRBD1 as D (5 bases). The germline V gene has CDR1 SEHNR and CDR2 FQNEAQ (reference sequence). The CDR3 is made up of 12 amino acids. CDR3 nucleotide sequence: TGTTCCAGCAGCCCTCTGGGGCTTGAAGCTTTCTTT. Translation: CSSSPLGLEAFF.

The rearrangement uses TRBV14 and TRBJ2-3, with TRBD1 matching over 8 bases. Trimming removed 2 bases from V and 4 bases from J; junction bases left unmatched: 17. The CDR3 spans 19 residues. Germline V gives CDR1 SGHDN, CDR2 FVKESK. This chain's CDR3 is CASSQIDLRGTGTADTQYF. The CDR3 DNA reads TGTGCCAGCAGCCAAATCGACTTGCGCGGGACAGGCACCGCAGATACGCAGTATTTT.

CDR3 DNA sequence: TGTGCCTGGATCAATTCGCGGTGGCTTGTGAATTCACCCCTCCACTTT. Residues: CAWINSRWLVNSPLHF. The chain links TRBV30 to TRBJ1-6; D is unresolved. Germline V gene sequence: CDR1 GTSNPN, CDR2 SVGIG (reference sequence). Trimming pared 4 bases from V and 7 bases from J, leaving 20 bases between. The CDR3 is made up of 16 amino acids. The full variable domain, rest sourced from reference TRBV30 and TRBJ1-6, is SQTIHQWPATLVQPVGSPLSLECTVEGTSNPNLYWYRQAAGRGLQLLFYSVGIGQISSEVPQNLSASRPQDRQFILSSKKLLLSDSGFYLCAWINSRWLVNSPLHFGNGTRLTVT.

The rearrangement uses TRBV5-1 and TRBJ1-6; D is perhaps TRBD1 (6 bases). The CDR3 runs 15 residues. Per germline, CDR1 SGHRS and CDR2 YFSETQ. V shed 1 base and J shed 4 bases, with 9 bases lying between them. The CDR3 reads CASSLTDSYNSPLHF. For the CDR3, the DNA is TGCGCCAGCAGCTTGACGGACAGTTATAATTCACCCCTCCACTTT.

The chain uses TRBV5-4 and TRBJ1-4; D gene uncertain. The germline gives CDR1 SGHNT, CDR2 YYREEE (reference sequence). This CDR3 region has 16 residues. Between the trimmed V and J ends, which lost 4 bases and 4 bases, there was a span of 17 bases. CDR3 region: CASSQWKAVSNEKLFF. The CDR3 DNA is TGTGCCAGCAGCCAATGGAAAGCGGTTAGTAATGAAAAACTGTTTTTT.

The V gene is TRBV10-3, the J gene TRBJ2-7, with D possibly TRBD1 on 5 matching bases. The germline V gene encodes CDR1 ENHRY and CDR2 SYGVKD. Trimming pared 5 bases from V and 6 bases from J, leaving 11 bases between. This CDR3 spans 12 amino acids. CDR3 sequence: CAISPQESEQYF. For the CDR3, the DNA is TGTGCCATCAGTCCACAGGAATCCGAGCAGTACTTC.